This TCR beta chain is drawn from a study of T cell responses to AZD1222 COVID-19 vaccine. Study-level results: Repertoire sampling was restricted to post-peak T cell response timepoints. Baseline seropositivity occurred in only 5 to 7 AZD1222 recipients. White British donors predominated, females outnumbered males, and clonal diversity was possibly underestimated.

Notes on this clone: Its matching antigen is unknown.

TCRdb's copy holds only in-frame clones and misses some; the assay was immunoSEQ multiplex PCR. Counted here are some 120,000 clones, over 80% occurring once; the ten biggest clones make up 6% to 9%. Samples with a second dose at about 4 or about 12 weeks were pooled together. The CDR3 consists of 16 residues. The ends lost 0 bases at V and 3 bases at J; junction bases unmatched: 4. The germline gives CDR1 SGHTS, CDR2 YDEGEE. The sequence came from an adult who received the AZD1222 COVID-19 vaccine. V gene TRBV5-8 combines with J gene TRBJ2-5, with 11 bases lining up with TRBD2. The starting material was peripheral blood, obtained 28 days after the second AZD1222 dose. In DNA form, the CDR3 reads TGTGCCAGCAGCTTGGCCTTTAGCGGGAGGGAAGAGACCCAGTACTTC. Translation gives CASSLAFSGREETQYF.